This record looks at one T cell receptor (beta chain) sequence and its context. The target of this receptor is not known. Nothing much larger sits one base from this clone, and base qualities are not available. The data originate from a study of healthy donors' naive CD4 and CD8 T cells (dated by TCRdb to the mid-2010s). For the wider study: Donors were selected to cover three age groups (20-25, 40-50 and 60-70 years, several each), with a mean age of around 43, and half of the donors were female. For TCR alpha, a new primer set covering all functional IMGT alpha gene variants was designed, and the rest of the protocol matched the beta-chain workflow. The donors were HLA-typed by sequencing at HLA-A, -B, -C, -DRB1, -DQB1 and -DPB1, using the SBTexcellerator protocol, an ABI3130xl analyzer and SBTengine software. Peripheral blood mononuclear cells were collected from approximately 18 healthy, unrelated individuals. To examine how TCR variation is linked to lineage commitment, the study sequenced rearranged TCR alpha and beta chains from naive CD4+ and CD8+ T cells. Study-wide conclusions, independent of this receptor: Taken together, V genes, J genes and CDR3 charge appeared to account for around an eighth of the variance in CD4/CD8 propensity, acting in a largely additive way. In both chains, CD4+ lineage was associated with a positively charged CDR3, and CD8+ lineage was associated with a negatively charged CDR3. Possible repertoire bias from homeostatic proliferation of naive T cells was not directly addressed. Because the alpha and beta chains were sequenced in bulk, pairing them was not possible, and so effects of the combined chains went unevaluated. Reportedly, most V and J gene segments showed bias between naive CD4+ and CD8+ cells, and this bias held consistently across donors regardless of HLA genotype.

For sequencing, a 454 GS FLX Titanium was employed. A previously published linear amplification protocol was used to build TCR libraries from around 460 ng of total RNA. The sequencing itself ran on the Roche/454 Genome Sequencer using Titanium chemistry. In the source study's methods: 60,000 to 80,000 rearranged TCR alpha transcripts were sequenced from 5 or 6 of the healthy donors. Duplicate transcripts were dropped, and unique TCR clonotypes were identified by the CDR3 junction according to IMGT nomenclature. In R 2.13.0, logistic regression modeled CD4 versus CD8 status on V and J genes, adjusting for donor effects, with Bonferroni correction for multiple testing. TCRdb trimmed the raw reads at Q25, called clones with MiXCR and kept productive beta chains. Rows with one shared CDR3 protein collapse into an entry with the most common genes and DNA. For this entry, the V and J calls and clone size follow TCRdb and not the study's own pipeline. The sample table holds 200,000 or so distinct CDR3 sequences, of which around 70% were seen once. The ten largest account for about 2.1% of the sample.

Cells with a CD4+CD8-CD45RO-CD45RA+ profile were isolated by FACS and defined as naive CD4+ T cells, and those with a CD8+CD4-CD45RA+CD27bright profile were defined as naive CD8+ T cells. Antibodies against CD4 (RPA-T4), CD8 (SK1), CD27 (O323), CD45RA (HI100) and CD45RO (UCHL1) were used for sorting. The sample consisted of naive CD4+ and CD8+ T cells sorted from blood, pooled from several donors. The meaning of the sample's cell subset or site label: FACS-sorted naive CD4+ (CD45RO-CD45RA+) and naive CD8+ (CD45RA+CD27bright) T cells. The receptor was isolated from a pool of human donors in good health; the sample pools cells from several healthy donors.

This receptor carries the CDR3 CSAQIEHASTDTQYF. The DNA sequence reads TGCAGTGCTCAGATCGAACACGCTAGCACAGATACGCAGTATTTT. Recombination linked TRBV20-1 to TRBJ2-3; the D gene assignment is ambiguous. V loses 5 bases of germline sequence and J loses 0 bases, and the interval between the two ends is 15 bases. From the germline V gene (reference sequence), CDR1 is DFQATT and CDR2 is SNEGSKA. From the cysteine through the phenylalanine, the CDR3 covers 15 amino acids. The only DNA kept is the CDR3, 45 bases in frame from the first base.